This TCR beta chain was sequenced in a study of control samples from healthy donors and cancer patients. Assay used: immunoSEQ multiplex PCR; TCRdb lists only in-frame clones, some missing. The sample comprises some 100,000 clones, about 88% of which are singletons, and 1.3% rests with the top ten. This CDR3 spans 16 amino acids. The V gene's germline CDR1 is MNHEY and CDR2 SMNVEV (reference sequence). V was shortened by 5 bases and J by 6 bases, with 22 bases between the two germline ends. This receptor was obtained from a woman in her 50s in good health. Sample: blood. V usage is TRBV27 and J usage is TRBJ1-1; TRBD1 might be the D (5 bases). For the CDR3, the DNA is TGTGCCAGCAGTCAATACCCCGTTGGGGGGGAGCCTGAAGCTTTCTTT. Translated, it gives CASSQYPVGGEPEAFF.